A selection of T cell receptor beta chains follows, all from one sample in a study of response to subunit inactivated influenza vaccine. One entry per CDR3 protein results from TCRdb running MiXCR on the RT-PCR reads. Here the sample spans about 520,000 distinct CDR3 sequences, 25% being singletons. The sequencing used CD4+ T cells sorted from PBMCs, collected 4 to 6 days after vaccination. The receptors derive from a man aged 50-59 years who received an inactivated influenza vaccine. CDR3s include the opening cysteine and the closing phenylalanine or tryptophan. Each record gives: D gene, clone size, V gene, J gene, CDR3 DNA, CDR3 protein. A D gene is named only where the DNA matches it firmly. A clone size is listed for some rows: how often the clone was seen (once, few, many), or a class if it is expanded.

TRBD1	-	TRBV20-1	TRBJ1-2	TGCAGTGCTCCCAAGACAGGGGGCGAGACCTTC	CSAPKTGGETF
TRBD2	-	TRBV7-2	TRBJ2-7	TGTGCCAGCAGCTTAGGCGGGGGAATATCCTACGAGCAGTACTTC	CASSLGGGISYEQYF
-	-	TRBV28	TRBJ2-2	TGTGCCAGCAGTTTAGGGGGGGCGAGCACCGGGGAGCTGTTTTTT	CASSLGGASTGELFF
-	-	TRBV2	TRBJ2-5	TGTGCCAGCGTGAGAGAGGAGACCCAGTACTTC	CASVREETQYF
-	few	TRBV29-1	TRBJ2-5	TGCAGCGTAGGGGGGACAGCAAAAGAGACCCAGTACTTC	CSVGGTAKETQYF
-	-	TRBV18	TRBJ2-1	TGTGCCAGCTCACGAGAGGACAGTGTCGGGTTCTTC	CASSREDSVGFF
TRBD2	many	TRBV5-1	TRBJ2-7	TGCGCCAGCAGCTTAGGGACTAGCGGGAGGGCCTACGAGCAGTACTTC	CASSLGTSGRAYEQYF
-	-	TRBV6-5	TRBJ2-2	TGCGCCAGCAGTTTTGTGGGAGTCCACACCGGGGAGCTGTTTTTT	CASSFVGVHTGELFF
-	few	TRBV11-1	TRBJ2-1	TGTGCCAGCAGCTTCGAGCGGTACAATGAGCAGTTCTTC	CASSFERYNEQFF
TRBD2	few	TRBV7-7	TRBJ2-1	TGTGCTAGCAGCTCGTCGGGGGGGTCCGTCAATGAGCAGTTCTTC	CASSSSGGSVNEQFF
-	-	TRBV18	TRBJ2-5	TGTGCCAGCTCACCCAGGAGGGCAGAGACCCAGTACTTC	CASSPRRAETQYF
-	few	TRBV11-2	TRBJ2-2	TGTGCCAGCAGCTTAGAACGGGGGATCGGGGAGCTGTTTTTT	CASSLERGIGELFF
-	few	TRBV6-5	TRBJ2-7	TGTGCCAGCAGTTCAGACAGGCCCTACGAGCAGTACTTC	CASSSDRPYEQYF
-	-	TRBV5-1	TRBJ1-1	TGCGCCAGCAGCCCCGGCGGAAGGGCACACCAGAACACTGAAGCTTTCTTT	CASSPGGRAHQNTEAFF
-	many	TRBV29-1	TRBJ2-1	TGCAGCGTTGTAACCTCCCCGCGGCTGTTCTTC	CSVVTSPRLFF
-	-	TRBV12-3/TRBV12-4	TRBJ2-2	TGTGCCAGCAGTCCCAGAGGAGGCACGAACACCGGGGAGCTGTTTTTT	CASSPRGGTNTGELFF
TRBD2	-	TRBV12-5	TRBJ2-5	TGTGCTAGTGCCTTTAGCGGGCGGGAGACCCAGTACTTC	CASAFSGRETQYF
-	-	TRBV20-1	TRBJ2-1	TGCAGTGCTAGAGATACTGCAGGGTGGTACAATGAGCAGTTCTTC	CSARDTAGWYNEQFF
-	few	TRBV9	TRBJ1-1	TGTGCCAGCAGCGTGGCAGTGAACACTGAAGCTTTCTTT	CASSVAVNTEAFF
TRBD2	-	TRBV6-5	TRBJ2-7	TGTGCCAGCAGTTACAGCGGGGGAGAAACCTACGAGCAGTACTTC	CASSYSGGETYEQYF